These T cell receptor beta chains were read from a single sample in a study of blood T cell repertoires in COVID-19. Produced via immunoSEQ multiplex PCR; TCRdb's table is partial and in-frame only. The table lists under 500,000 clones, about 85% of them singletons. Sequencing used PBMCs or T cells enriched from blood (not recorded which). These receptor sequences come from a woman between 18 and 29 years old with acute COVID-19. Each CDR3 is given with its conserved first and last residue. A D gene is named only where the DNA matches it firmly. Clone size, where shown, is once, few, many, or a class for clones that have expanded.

CDR3 DNA: TGTGCCACAACGGGACAGGGGGTCGGGGAGCTGTTTTTT
CDR3 protein: CATTGQGVGELFF
V gene: TRBV2
J gene: TRBJ2-2
D gene: TRBD1
clone size: -

CDR3 DNA: TGCAGCGTTGGGACAGGAGTGGGCTACAATGAGCAGTTCTTC
CDR3 protein: CSVGTGVGYNEQFF
V gene: TRBV29-1
J gene: TRBJ2-1
D gene: TRBD1
clone size: -

CDR3 DNA: TGTGCCAGCAGTTACCAGAACACCGGGGAGCTGTTTTTT
CDR3 protein: CASSYQNTGELFF
V gene: TRBV6-2/TRBV6-3
J gene: TRBJ2-2
D gene: -
clone size: -

CDR3 DNA: TGTGCCAGCAGTTACTCACCAACCCAGGGTCATCAGCCCCAGCATTTT
CDR3 protein: CASSYSPTQGHQPQHF
V gene: TRBV6-2/TRBV6-3
J gene: TRBJ1-5
D gene: -
clone size: -

CDR3 DNA: TGTGCCTCGGACAGCGGCTATGGCTACACCTTC
CDR3 protein: CASDSGYGYTF
V gene: TRBV28
J gene: TRBJ1-2
D gene: -
clone size: -

CDR3 DNA: TGCGCCAGCAGCCAAACCGTACCCCAGGGTTATGGCTACACCTTC
CDR3 protein: CASSQTVPQGYGYTF
V gene: TRBV4-1
J gene: TRBJ1-2
D gene: -
clone size: once

CDR3 DNA: TGTGCCACCAGCAGAGATGGTGCGGGGGGGAACACCGGGGAGCTGTTTTTT
CDR3 protein: CATSRDGAGGNTGELFF
V gene: TRBV15
J gene: TRBJ2-2
D gene: TRBD2
clone size: -

CDR3 DNA: TGCGCCAGCAGCAGGGGGATTGGTGAAAAACTGTTTTTT
CDR3 protein: CASSRGIGEKLFF
V gene: TRBV5-1
J gene: TRBJ1-4
D gene: -
clone size: -

CDR3 DNA: TGTGCCTGGAGTAGAAGCGCCAAAAACATTCAGTACTTC
CDR3 protein: CAWSRSAKNIQYF
V gene: TRBV30
J gene: TRBJ2-4
D gene: -
clone size: few

CDR3 DNA: TGTGCCACCAGCCGGGACAGGGCCAGCTCTGGAAACACCATATATTTT
CDR3 protein: CATSRDRASSGNTIYF
V gene: TRBV15
J gene: TRBJ1-3
D gene: TRBD1
clone size: -

CDR3 DNA: TGTGCCAGCAGTCGCGCTGCGGGTCGGGTCGACTATGGCTACACCTTC
CDR3 protein: CASSRAAGRVDYGYTF
V gene: TRBV5-6
J gene: TRBJ1-2
D gene: -
clone size: -

CDR3 DNA: TGTGCCAGCAGCGTAGTGGGTAGCGGGAGATCCTACAATGAGCAGTTCTTC
CDR3 protein: CASSVVGSGRSYNEQFF
V gene: TRBV9
J gene: TRBJ2-1
D gene: TRBD2
clone size: -

CDR3 DNA: TGTGCCAGCAGCTTACAGGGGGCCGGTCAGCCCCAGCATTTT
CDR3 protein: CASSLQGAGQPQHF
V gene: TRBV7-2
J gene: TRBJ1-5
D gene: TRBD1
clone size: once

CDR3 DNA: TGTGCCAGCAGTTTAGTACAGGGCTCCAATCAGCCCCAGCATTTT
CDR3 protein: CASSLVQGSNQPQHF
V gene: TRBV28
J gene: TRBJ1-5
D gene: -
clone size: -

CDR3 DNA: TGTGCCAGCAGCAGGGGAAAGGGCGGCGATGGCTACACCTTC
CDR3 protein: CASSRGKGGDGYTF
V gene: TRBV3-1/TRBV3-2
J gene: TRBJ1-2
D gene: -
clone size: -

CDR3 DNA: TGTGCCAGCAGTTACTACAGGAACAATCAGCCCCAGCATTTT
CDR3 protein: CASSYYRNNQPQHF
V gene: TRBV6-5
J gene: TRBJ1-5
D gene: -
clone size: -

CDR3 DNA: TGTGCCAGCAGTTTTTTCAGGCAGCCTAGCACAGATACGCAGTATTTT
CDR3 protein: CASSFFRQPSTDTQYF
V gene: TRBV27
J gene: TRBJ2-3
D gene: -
clone size: -

CDR3 DNA: TGTGCCAGCAGTGAACAGCGGGGGGGCACAGATACGCAGTATTTT
CDR3 protein: CASSEQRGGTDTQYF
V gene: TRBV2
J gene: TRBJ2-3
D gene: TRBD2
clone size: -

CDR3 DNA: TGTGCCAGCAGCCAAGTGGGGAAGACAGGATCCTACGAGCAGTACTTC
CDR3 protein: CASSQVGKTGSYEQYF
V gene: TRBV14
J gene: TRBJ2-7
D gene: -
clone size: -

CDR3 DNA: TGTGCCAGTAGTATAAGAGGCAAATATAGCAATCAGCCCCAGCATTTT
CDR3 protein: CASSIRGKYSNQPQHF
V gene: TRBV19
J gene: TRBJ1-5
D gene: -
clone size: -

CDR3 DNA: TGTGCCAGCAAATCCCCGACTAGCGGCCACTACAATGAGCAGTTCTTC
CDR3 protein: CASKSPTSGHYNEQFF
V gene: TRBV6-4
J gene: TRBJ2-1
D gene: TRBD2
clone size: -

CDR3 DNA: TGTGCCAGCAGAACAGGGTCGGTTAACCCTAATTCACCCCTCCACTTT
CDR3 protein: CASRTGSVNPNSPLHF
V gene: TRBV27
J gene: TRBJ1-6
D gene: -
clone size: -

CDR3 DNA: TGTGCTAGTGGTTTGCCGGGGGCGGGAGGACAAGAGACCCAGTACTTC
CDR3 protein: CASGLPGAGGQETQYF
V gene: TRBV12-5
J gene: TRBJ2-5
D gene: TRBD2
clone size: -

CDR3 DNA: TGTGCCAGCAGCTTAAGTCAAGGCGGGCAGTACGAGCAGTACTTC
CDR3 protein: CASSLSQGGQYEQYF
V gene: TRBV7-2
J gene: TRBJ2-7
D gene: -
clone size: -

CDR3 DNA: TGTGCCAGCAGTTTGTTGACTAGTGTTTACAATGAGCAGTTCTTC
CDR3 protein: CASSLLTSVYNEQFF
V gene: TRBV28
J gene: TRBJ2-1
D gene: -
clone size: -

CDR3 DNA: TGCGCCAGCAGCCAAGTTTTACAGGGAAATGAAAAACTGTTTTTT
CDR3 protein: CASSQVLQGNEKLFF
V gene: TRBV4-1
J gene: TRBJ1-4
D gene: -
clone size: few

CDR3 DNA: TGTGCCAGCAGTCGCCCGGGTCAGCCCCAGCATTTT
CDR3 protein: CASSRPGQPQHF
V gene: TRBV6-5
J gene: TRBJ1-5
D gene: -
clone size: once

CDR3 DNA: TGTGCCAGCAGACGTACGGGGGGGCCGGAGACCCAGTACTTC
CDR3 protein: CASRRTGGPETQYF
V gene: TRBV6-5
J gene: TRBJ2-5
D gene: TRBD2
clone size: -

CDR3 DNA: TGTGCCAGCAGTGAAGGCTATTACGGGGGGTTGAGCACTGAAGCTTTCTTT
CDR3 protein: CASSEGYYGGLSTEAFF
V gene: TRBV6-1
J gene: TRBJ1-1
D gene: -
clone size: -

CDR3 DNA: TGTGCCAGCAGCCCCCAGTTTGAAGCGATGGGTGATACGCAGTATTTT
CDR3 protein: CASSPQFEAMGDTQYF
V gene: TRBV27
J gene: TRBJ2-3
D gene: -
clone size: -

CDR3 DNA: TGTGCCAGCAGCTTAGGTAGAAACACCGGGGAGCTGTTTTTT
CDR3 protein: CASSLGRNTGELFF
V gene: TRBV7-3
J gene: TRBJ2-2
D gene: -
clone size: -

CDR3 DNA: TGCGCCAGCAGCCAAGATAGCAGCGACAATGAGCAGTTCTTC
CDR3 protein: CASSQDSSDNEQFF
V gene: TRBV4-3
J gene: TRBJ2-1
D gene: -
clone size: -

CDR3 DNA: TGTGCCAGCAGCCCCACAGGCCTTGACTCCTACGAGCAGTACTTC
CDR3 protein: CASSPTGLDSYEQYF
V gene: TRBV5-6
J gene: TRBJ2-7
D gene: -
clone size: -

CDR3 DNA: TGTGCCAGCAGCACTGACGGGGGGAACACTGAAGCTTTCTTT
CDR3 protein: CASSTDGGNTEAFF
V gene: TRBV9
J gene: TRBJ1-1
D gene: -
clone size: -

CDR3 DNA: TGTGCCAGTAAAGAAGTAGGACAGGGCCCCTACGAGCAGTACTTC
CDR3 protein: CASKEVGQGPYEQYF
V gene: TRBV19
J gene: TRBJ2-7
D gene: TRBD1
clone size: -

CDR3 DNA: TGTGCCACCAGGGGGCCCCGAGGTACTGAAGCTTTCTTT
CDR3 protein: CATRGPRGTEAFF
V gene: TRBV27
J gene: TRBJ1-1
D gene: TRBD1
clone size: once

CDR3 DNA: TGTGCCAGCAGCTTAGGTAGATCCCAAGAGACCCAGTACTTC
CDR3 protein: CASSLGRSQETQYF
V gene: TRBV7-2
J gene: TRBJ2-5
D gene: -
clone size: -

CDR3 DNA: TGTGCCAGCAGTGACGGGGGGGCGCAAAGGAACGGGGAGCTGTTTTTT
CDR3 protein: CASSDGGAQRNGELFF
V gene: TRBV6-4
J gene: TRBJ2-2
D gene: -
clone size: once

CDR3 DNA: TGTGCCAGCTCACCATCGCACGGACAGGGTACGATAGGTGAGCAGTTCTTC
CDR3 protein: CASSPSHGQGTIGEQFF
V gene: TRBV18
J gene: TRBJ2-1
D gene: TRBD1
clone size: -

CDR3 DNA: TGTGCCAGCAGACGAAACCGGGACAGGGGCTACGAGCAGTACTTC
CDR3 protein: CASRRNRDRGYEQYF
V gene: TRBV7-9
J gene: TRBJ2-7
D gene: TRBD1
clone size: few

CDR3 DNA: TGTGCCAGCAGCTTAGCGACAGGGGTTGAGCAGTTCTTC
CDR3 protein: CASSLATGVEQFF
V gene: TRBV11-2
J gene: TRBJ2-1
D gene: TRBD1
clone size: -

CDR3 DNA: TGTGCCAGCTCACCAACAGTTAACTATGGCTACACCTTC
CDR3 protein: CASSPTVNYGYTF
V gene: TRBV18
J gene: TRBJ1-2
D gene: -
clone size: -

CDR3 DNA: TGTGCCAGCAGCCAGTCAGGGGATACCGGGGAGCTGTTTTTT
CDR3 protein: CASSQSGDTGELFF
V gene: TRBV11-2
J gene: TRBJ2-2
D gene: -
clone size: -

CDR3 DNA: TGTGCCAGCAGGTCCGGGACAGGGGGCGAAAAACTGTTTTTT
CDR3 protein: CASRSGTGGEKLFF
V gene: TRBV7-2
J gene: TRBJ1-4
D gene: TRBD1
clone size: -